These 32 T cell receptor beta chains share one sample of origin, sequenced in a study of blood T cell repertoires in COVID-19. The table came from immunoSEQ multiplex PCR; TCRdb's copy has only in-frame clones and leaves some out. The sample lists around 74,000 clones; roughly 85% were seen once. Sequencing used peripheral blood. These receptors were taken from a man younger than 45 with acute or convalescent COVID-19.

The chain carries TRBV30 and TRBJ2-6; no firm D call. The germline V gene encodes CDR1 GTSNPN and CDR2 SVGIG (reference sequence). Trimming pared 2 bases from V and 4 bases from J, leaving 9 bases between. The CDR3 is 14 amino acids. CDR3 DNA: TGTGCCTGGAGTTCTGTGACAGGGGCCAACGTCCTGACTTTC. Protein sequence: CAWSSVTGANVLTF.

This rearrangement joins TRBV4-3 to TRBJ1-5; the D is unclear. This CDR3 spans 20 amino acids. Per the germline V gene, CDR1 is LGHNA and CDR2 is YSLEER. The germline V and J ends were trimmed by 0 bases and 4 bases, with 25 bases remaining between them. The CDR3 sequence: CASSQDSVGRGRRYNQPQHF. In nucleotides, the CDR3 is TGCGCCAGCAGCCAAGACTCGGTCGGACGGGGTAGGCGGTATAATCAGCCCCAGCATTTT.

In DNA form, the CDR3 reads TGTGCCAGCAGTGAGGGGAGAACAGGGCTTTACGGAAACACCATATATTTT. This sequence encodes CASSEGRTGLYGNTIYF. J is TRBJ1-3 and V is TRBV2; possibly TRBD1 for D (6 bases). Per the germline V gene, CDR1 is SNHLY and CDR2 is FYNNEI. This CDR3 has 17 amino acids. Trimming took 3 bases from V and 4 from J, leaving 19 bases between them.

Written as DNA, the CDR3 is TGTGCCAGCAGTCGACCGGGACAGGGTACCTACGAGCAGTACTTC. It yields the protein CASSRPGQGTYEQYF. The V and J genes are TRBV7-9 and TRBJ2-7; 9 positions agree with TRBD1. V trimming: 6 bases; J trimming: 2 bases; junction bases outside the gene matches: 8. Germline V lookup: CDR1 SEHNR, CDR2 FQNEAQ (reference sequence). The CDR3 is made up of 15 amino acids.

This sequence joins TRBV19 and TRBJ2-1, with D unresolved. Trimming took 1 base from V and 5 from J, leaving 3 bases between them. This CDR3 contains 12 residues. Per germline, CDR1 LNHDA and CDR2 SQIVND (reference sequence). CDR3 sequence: CASSIANNEQFF. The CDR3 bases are TGTGCCAGTAGTATAGCAAACAATGAGCAGTTCTTC.

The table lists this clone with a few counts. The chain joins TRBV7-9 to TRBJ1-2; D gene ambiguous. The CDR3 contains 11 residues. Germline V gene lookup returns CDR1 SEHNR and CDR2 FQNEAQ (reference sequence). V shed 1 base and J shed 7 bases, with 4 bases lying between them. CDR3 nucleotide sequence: TGTGCCAGCAGCTTAGAGCGTGGCTACACCTTC. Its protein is CASSLERGYTF.

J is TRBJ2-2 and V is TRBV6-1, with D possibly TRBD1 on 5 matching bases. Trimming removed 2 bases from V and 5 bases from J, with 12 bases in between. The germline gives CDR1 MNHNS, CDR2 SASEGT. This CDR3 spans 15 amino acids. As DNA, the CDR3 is TGTGCCAGCAGTGAACCAGGGTATGTGACCGGGGAGCTGTTTTTT. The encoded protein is CASSEPGYVTGELFF.

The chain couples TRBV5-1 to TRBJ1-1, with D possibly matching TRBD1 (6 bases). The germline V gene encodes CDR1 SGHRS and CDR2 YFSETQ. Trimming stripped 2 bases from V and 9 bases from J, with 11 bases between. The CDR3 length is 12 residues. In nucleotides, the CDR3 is TGCGCCAGCAGCTTCGAAAGGGGGAAAGCTTTCTTT. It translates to CASSFERGKAFF. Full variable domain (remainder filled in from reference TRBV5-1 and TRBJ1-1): KAGVTQTPRYLIKTRGQQVTLSCSPISGHRSVSWYQQTPGQGLQFLFEYFSETQRNKGNFPGRFSGRQFSNSRSEMNVSTLELGDSALYLCASSFERGKAFFGQGTRLTVV.

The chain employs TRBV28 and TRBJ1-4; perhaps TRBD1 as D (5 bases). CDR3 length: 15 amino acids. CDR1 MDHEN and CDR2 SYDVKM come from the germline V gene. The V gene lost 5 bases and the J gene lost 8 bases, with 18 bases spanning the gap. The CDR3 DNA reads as TGTGCCAGCAGTGTTCAGGGTGGGCTCGGAGAAAAACTGTTTTTT. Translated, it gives CASSVQGGLGEKLFF.

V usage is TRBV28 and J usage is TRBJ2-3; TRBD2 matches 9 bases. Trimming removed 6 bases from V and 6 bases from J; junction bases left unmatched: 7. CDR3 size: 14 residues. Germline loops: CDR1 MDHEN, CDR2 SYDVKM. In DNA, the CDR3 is TGTGCCAGCAGGGACGCGGGAGGGGCCGATACGCAGTATTTT. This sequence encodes CASRDAGGADTQYF.

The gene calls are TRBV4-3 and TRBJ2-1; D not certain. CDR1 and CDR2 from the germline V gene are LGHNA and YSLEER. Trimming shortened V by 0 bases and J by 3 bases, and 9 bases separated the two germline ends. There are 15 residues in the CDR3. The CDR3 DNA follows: TGCGCCAGCAGCCAAGAACCCGGTAGCTACAATGAGCAGTTCTTC. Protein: CASSQEPGSYNEQFF.

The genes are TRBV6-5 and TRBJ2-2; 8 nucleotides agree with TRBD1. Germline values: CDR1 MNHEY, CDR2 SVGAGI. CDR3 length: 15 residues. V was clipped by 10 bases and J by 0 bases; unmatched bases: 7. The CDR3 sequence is CATRRTGPNTGELFF. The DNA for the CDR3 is TGTGCCACCCGCAGGACAGGGCCGAACACCGGGGAGCTGTTTTTT.

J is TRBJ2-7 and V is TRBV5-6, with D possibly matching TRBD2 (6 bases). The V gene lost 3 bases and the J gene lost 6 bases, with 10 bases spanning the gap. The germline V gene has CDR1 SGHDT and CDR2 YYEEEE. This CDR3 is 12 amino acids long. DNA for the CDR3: TGTGCCAGCAGCTCGGGACTCTCCGAGCAGTACTTC. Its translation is CASSSGLSEQYF.

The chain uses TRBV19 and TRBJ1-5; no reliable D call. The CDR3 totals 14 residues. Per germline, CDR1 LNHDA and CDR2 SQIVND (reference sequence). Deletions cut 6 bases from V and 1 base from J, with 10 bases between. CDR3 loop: CASRRGGSNQPQHF. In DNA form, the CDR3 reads TGTGCCAGTAGGAGAGGTGGAAGCAATCAGCCCCAGCATTTT.

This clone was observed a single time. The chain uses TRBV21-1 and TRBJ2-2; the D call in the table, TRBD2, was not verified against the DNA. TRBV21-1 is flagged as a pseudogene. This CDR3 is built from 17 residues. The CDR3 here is CASSPSPGRENTGELFF. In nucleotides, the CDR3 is TGTGCCAGCAGCCCCTCCCCCGGGAGGGAGAACACCGGGGAGCTGTTTTTT.

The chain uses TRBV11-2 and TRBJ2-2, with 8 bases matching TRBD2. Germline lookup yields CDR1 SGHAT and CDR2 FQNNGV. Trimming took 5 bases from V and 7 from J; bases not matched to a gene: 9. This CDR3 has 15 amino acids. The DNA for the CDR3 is TGTGCCAGCAGCCCCCGGGAGGGAGCAGGCGGGGAGCTGTTTTTT. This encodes CASSPREGAGGELFF.

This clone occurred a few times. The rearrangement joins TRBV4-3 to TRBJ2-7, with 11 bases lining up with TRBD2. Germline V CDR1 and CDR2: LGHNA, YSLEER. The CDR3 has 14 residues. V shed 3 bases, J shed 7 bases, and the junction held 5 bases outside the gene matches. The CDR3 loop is CASSHISGRGEQYF. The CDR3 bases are TGCGCCAGCAGCCACATTAGCGGGAGGGGTGAGCAGTACTTC.

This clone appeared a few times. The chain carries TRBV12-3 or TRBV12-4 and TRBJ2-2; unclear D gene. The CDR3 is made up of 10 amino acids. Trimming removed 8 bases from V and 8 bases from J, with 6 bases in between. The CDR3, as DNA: TGTGCCAGCTCCGGGGGGGAGCTGTTTTTT. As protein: CASSGGELFF.

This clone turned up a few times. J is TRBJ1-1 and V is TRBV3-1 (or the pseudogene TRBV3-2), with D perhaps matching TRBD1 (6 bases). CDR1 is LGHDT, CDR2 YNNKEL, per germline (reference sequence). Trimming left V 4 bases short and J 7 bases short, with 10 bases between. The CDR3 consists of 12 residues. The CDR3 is CASSRQADEAFF. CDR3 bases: TGTGCCAGCAGCCGACAGGCCGATGAAGCTTTCTTT.

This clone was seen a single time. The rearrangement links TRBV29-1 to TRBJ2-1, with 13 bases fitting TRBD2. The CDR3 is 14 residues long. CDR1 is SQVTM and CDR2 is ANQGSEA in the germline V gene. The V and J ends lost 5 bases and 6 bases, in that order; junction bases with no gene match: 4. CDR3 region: CSVWTSGGRNEQFF. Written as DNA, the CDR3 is TGCAGCGTTTGGACTAGCGGGGGACGCAATGAGCAGTTCTTC.

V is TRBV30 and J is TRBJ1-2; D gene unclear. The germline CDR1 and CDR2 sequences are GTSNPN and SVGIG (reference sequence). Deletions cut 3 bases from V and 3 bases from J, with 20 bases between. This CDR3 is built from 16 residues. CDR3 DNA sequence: TGTGCCTGGAGCTCTCCTAGCGCCGGAGTTCACTATGGCTACACCTTC. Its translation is CAWSSPSAGVHYGYTF.

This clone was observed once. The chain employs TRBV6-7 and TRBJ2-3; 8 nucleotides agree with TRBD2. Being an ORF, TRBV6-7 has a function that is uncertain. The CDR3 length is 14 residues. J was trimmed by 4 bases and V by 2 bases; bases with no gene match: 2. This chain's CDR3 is CASSYPGRADTQYF. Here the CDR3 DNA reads TGTGCCAGCAGTTACCCCGGGAGGGCAGATACGCAGTATTTT.

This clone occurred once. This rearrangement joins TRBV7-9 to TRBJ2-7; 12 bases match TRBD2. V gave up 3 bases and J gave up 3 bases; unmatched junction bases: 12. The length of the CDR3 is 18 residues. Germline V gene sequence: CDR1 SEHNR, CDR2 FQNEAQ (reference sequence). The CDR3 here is CASSFKPLTSGRFYEQYF. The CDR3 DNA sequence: TGTGCCAGCAGCTTTAAGCCCTTGACTAGCGGGAGATTCTACGAGCAGTACTTC.

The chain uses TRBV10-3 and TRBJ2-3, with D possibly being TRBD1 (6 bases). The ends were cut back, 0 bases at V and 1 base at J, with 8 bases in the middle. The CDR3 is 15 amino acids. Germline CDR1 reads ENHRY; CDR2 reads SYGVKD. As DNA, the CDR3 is TGTGCCATCAGTGAGTCCAGGGGAGGCACAGATACGCAGTATTTT. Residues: CAISESRGGTDTQYF.

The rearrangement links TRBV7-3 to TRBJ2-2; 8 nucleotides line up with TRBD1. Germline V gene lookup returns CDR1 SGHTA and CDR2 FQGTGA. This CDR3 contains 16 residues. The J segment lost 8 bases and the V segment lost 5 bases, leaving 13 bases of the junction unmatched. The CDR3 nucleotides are TGTGCCAGCAGCGCGCAGGGGGCGTCTGTGGCGGGGGAGCTGTTTTTT. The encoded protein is CASSAQGASVAGELFF.

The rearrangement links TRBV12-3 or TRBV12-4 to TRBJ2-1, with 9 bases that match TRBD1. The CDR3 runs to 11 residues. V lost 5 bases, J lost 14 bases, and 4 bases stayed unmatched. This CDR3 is CASSITGGEFF. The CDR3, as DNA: TGTGCCAGCAGTATCACAGGGGGCGAGTTCTTC.

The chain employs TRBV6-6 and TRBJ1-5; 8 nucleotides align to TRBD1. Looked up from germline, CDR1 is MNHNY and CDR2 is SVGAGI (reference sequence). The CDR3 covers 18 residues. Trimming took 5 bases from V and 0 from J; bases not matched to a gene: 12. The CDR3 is CASSPRTGRLYSNQPQHF. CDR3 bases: TGTGCCAGCAGTCCACGGACAGGGCGCCTTTATAGCAATCAGCCCCAGCATTTT.

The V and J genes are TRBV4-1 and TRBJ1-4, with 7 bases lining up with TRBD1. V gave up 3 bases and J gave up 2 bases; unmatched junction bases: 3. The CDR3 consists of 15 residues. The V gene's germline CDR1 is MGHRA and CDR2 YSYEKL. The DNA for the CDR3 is TGCGCCAGCAGCCAGCCGGGACAGACTAATGAAAAACTGTTTTTT. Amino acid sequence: CASSQPGQTNEKLFF.

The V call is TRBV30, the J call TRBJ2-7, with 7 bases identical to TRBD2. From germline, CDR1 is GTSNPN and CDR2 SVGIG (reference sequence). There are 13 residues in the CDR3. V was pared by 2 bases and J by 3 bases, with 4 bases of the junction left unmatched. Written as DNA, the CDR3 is TGTGCCTGGAGTCGGGGGGAATTCTACGAGCAGTACTTC. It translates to CAWSRGEFYEQYF.

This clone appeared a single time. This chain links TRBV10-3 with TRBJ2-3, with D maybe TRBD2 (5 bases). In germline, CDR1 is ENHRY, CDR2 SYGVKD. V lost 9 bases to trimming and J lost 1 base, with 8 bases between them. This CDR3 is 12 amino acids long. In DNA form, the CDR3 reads TGTGCCATGGGTAGCGGCACAGATACGCAGTATTTT. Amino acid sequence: CAMGSGTDTQYF.

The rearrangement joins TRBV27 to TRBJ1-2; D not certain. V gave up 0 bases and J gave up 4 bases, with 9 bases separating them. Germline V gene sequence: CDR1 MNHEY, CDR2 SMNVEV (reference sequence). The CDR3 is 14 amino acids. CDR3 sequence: CASSLSNSVYGYTF. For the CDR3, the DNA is TGTGCCAGCAGTTTATCGAACAGTGTCTATGGCTACACCTTC.

The CDR3 DNA reads as TGTGCCTGGAGTACAGGGCTGGGAAACACCATATATTTT. Protein: CAWSTGLGNTIYF. The genes are TRBV30 and TRBJ1-3, with TRBD1 as a possible D gene (6 bases). The germline gives CDR1 GTSNPN, CDR2 SVGIG (reference sequence). The CDR3 has 13 residues. V was trimmed by 2 bases and J by 4 bases, leaving 9 bases between them.